One sample yielded the 19 T cell receptor beta chains listed below, sequenced in a study of blood T cell repertoires in COVID-19. The data were produced by immunoSEQ multiplex PCR, yet TCRdb's version contains in-frame clones alone and is incomplete. The table shows about 180,000 clones, with more than 75% occurring only once. Material: peripheral blood. The receptors originated from a person in their 70s with COVID-19, enrolled during active disease.

This clone was detected a few times. This chain uses TRBV4-1 with TRBJ2-7; TRBD2 agrees at 8 bases. Germline CDR1 and CDR2: MGHRA and YSYEKL. Unmatched junction bases numbered 6, after V lost 5 bases and J lost 3 bases. There are 14 residues in the CDR3. CDR3 nucleotides: TGCGCCAGCAGCGCTAGCGGGTCTAACTACGAGCAGTACTTC. Its protein product is CASSASGSNYEQYF.

The chain links TRBV6-1 to TRBJ1-4, with TRBD1 as a possible D gene (6 bases). This CDR3 contains 17 residues. The V end lost 4 bases, the J end lost 7 bases, and 22 bases lay between the germline ends. Germline V gene sequence: CDR1 MNHNS, CDR2 SASEGT. The chain's CDR3 is CASSAIARGLPGEKLFF. The CDR3 DNA sequence: TGTGCCAGCAGTGCCATCGCCAGGGGCCTGCCGGGTGAAAAACTGTTTTTT.

This chain links TRBV28 with TRBJ2-3; 8 bases are shared with TRBD2. With V trimmed by 6 bases and J by 2 bases, 10 bases remained unmatched. This CDR3 has 16 amino acids. Germline V lookup: CDR1 MDHEN, CDR2 SYDVKM. The CDR3 DNA reads TGTGCCAGCAGCGACGTTGGGCGGGGGGACACAGATACGCAGTATTTT. As protein: CASSDVGRGDTDTQYF.

The chain uses TRBV5-6 and TRBJ1-1, with 9 bases lining up with TRBD1. Looked up from germline, CDR1 is SGHDT and CDR2 is YYEEEE. The CDR3 loop spans 14 amino acids. V trimming: 4 bases; J trimming: 3 bases; junction bases outside the gene matches: 4. CDR3 region: CASSLTGGYTEAFF. CDR3 DNA: TGTGCCAGCAGCCTGACAGGGGGGTACACTGAAGCTTTCTTT. The whole variable domain, filled in from reference TRBV5-6 and TRBJ1-1, reads DAGVTQSPTHLIKTRGQQVTLRCSPKSGHDTVSWYQQALGQGPQFIFQYYEEEERQRGNFPDRFSGHQFPNYSSELNVNALLLGDSALYLCASSLTGGYTEAFFGQGTRLTVV.

This clone was detected once. V gene TRBV5-5 combines with J gene TRBJ2-3; weak D call: TRBD2 (6 bases). This CDR3 region has 17 residues. Germline lookup yields CDR1 SGHKS and CDR2 YYEKEE (reference sequence). Between the trimmed V and J ends, which lost 1 base and 1 base, there was a span of 16 bases. The CDR3 protein is CASSLSVSGTGTDTQYF. For the CDR3, the DNA is TGTGCCAGCAGCTTGTCTGTTAGCGGCACGGGCACAGATACGCAGTATTTT.

The V gene is TRBV28, the J gene TRBJ1-2, with D tentatively TRBD1 (6 bases). CDR1 is MDHEN, CDR2 SYDVKM, per germline. The CDR3 sequence is 12 residues long. Trimming stripped 6 bases from V and 6 bases from J, with 11 bases between. The CDR3 region has the DNA TGTGCCAGCAGGCCCTCAGGGGATGGCTACACCTTC. Its protein product is CASRPSGDGYTF.

The chain employs TRBV7-6 and TRBJ1-3; TRBD1 is a possible D gene (5 bases). Between the trimmed V and J ends, which lost 0 bases and 0 bases, there was a span of 9 bases. This CDR3 is built from 16 residues. Germline V CDR1 and CDR2: SGHVS, FNYEAQ. CDR3 DNA: TGTGCCAGCAGCTTAGCCGTGACAGCCTCTGGAAACACCATATATTTT. Protein sequence: CASSLAVTASGNTIYF.

V and J are TRBV4-1 and TRBJ2-7, with a weak D call TRBD1 (6 bases). Per germline, CDR1 MGHRA and CDR2 YSYEKL. The CDR3 sequence is 14 residues long. V dropped 3 bases and J dropped 5 bases, with 14 bases sitting between them. For the CDR3, the DNA is TGCGCCAGCAGCCACCACGGACAGTTAGACGAGCAGTACTTC. This sequence encodes CASSHHGQLDEQYF.

The chain links TRBV9 to TRBJ2-3; possible D gene TRBD2, 6 bases. The V gene's germline CDR1 is SGDLS and CDR2 YYNGEE. The CDR3 is 17 residues long. V was trimmed by 2 bases and J by 2 bases, leaving 18 bases between them. CDR3 protein: CASSVYFSGSATDTQYF. Here the CDR3 DNA reads TGTGCCAGCAGCGTCTACTTTAGCGGTTCTGCCACAGATACGCAGTATTTT.

The rearrangement links TRBV14 to TRBJ2-1; 10 nucleotides match TRBD2. CDR3 size: 14 residues. The V gene end was trimmed by 4 bases and the J gene end by 6 bases; junction bases not matched to a gene: 3. The germline V gene has CDR1 SGHDN and CDR2 FVKESK. CDR3 amino acids: CASSRRLAGNEQFF. The DNA for the CDR3 is TGTGCCAGCAGCCGAAGACTAGCGGGCAATGAGCAGTTCTTC.

This clone has just one count. This chain connects TRBV7-2 to TRBJ1-3; D may be TRBD1 (6 bases). Germline loops: CDR1 SGHTA, CDR2 FQGNSA. CDR3 size: 15 residues. V lost 5 bases, J lost 2 bases, and 13 bases lay in between. CDR3 sequence reads: CASSPGAGAGNTIYF. The CDR3 region has the DNA TGTGCCAGCAGCCCCGGGGCAGGGGCTGGAAACACCATATATTTT.

The chain combines TRBV9 with TRBJ1-2, with D perhaps matching TRBD1 (5 bases). Per germline, CDR1 SGDLS and CDR2 YYNGEE. The V end lost 3 bases, the J end lost 7 bases, and 10 bases lay between the germline ends. CDR3 length: 12 residues. In DNA form, the CDR3 reads TGTGCCAGCAGCGACAGGAAAGTTGGCTACACCTTC. Encoded protein: CASSDRKVGYTF. The whole variable domain, filled in from reference TRBV9 and TRBJ1-2, reads DSGVTQTPKHLITATGQRVTLRCSPRSGDLSVYWYQQSLDQGLQFLIQYYNGEERAKGNILERFSAQQFPDLHSELNLSSLELGDSALYFCASSDRKVGYTFGSGTRLTVV.

V is TRBV9 and J is TRBJ2-3; 9 bases fit TRBD2. The V segment lost 2 bases and the J segment 0 bases; nucleotides outside the gene matches: 4. The germline CDR1 and CDR2 sequences are SGDLS and YYNGEE. CDR3 length equals 16 residues. CDR3 protein: CASSVSSGASTDTQYF. CDR3 bases: TGTGCCAGCAGCGTCTCTAGCGGGGCTAGCACAGATACGCAGTATTTT.

Here the CDR3 DNA reads TGTGCCAGCAGTGAACTCATGGGCTGGGGGGATGATCAGCCCCAGCATTTT. Translating it yields CASSELMGWGDDQPQHF. The chain recombines TRBV6-1 with TRBJ1-5; D perhaps matches TRBD1 (5 bases). Germline lookup yields CDR1 MNHNS and CDR2 SASEGT. The CDR3 spans 17 residues. Trimming left V 2 bases short and J 5 bases short, with 19 bases between.

This chain connects TRBV28 to TRBJ2-4, with D perhaps TRBD1 (5 bases). This CDR3 contains 14 residues. Trimming left V 6 bases short and J 7 bases short, with 16 bases between. In germline, CDR1 is MDHEN, CDR2 SYDVKM. The DNA for the CDR3 is TGTGCCAGCAGAGAAGGGGCTTTGAACAACATTCAGTACTTC. This gives the protein CASREGALNNIQYF.

The rearrangement uses TRBV19 and TRBJ2-3, with 8 bases matching TRBD2. V dropped 5 bases and J dropped 4; count of bases not matched to a gene: 8. CDR3 length equals 15 residues. CDR1 and CDR2 from the germline V gene are LNHDA and SQIVND (reference sequence). The CDR3 coding sequence is TGTGCCAGTAGTGCCGGGACTAGTAGGTCAGATACGCAGTATTTT. Translated, it gives CASSAGTSRSDTQYF.

This clone was observed at least ten times. The gene calls are TRBV11-2 and TRBJ1-2, with D possibly TRBD1 on 6 matching bases. V dropped 0 bases and J dropped 8 bases, with 19 bases sitting between them. The CDR3 loop spans 16 amino acids. Germline assignment: CDR1 SGHAT and CDR2 FQNNGV. As DNA, the CDR3 is TGTGCCAGCAGCTTAGATCCCGGGGCAGTACAGGGAGGCTACACCTTC. Encoded protein: CASSLDPGAVQGGYTF.

The chain joins TRBV13 to TRBJ2-1, with D tentatively TRBD2 (6 bases). Germline V gene lookup returns CDR1 PRHDT and CDR2 FYEKMQ (reference sequence). The CDR3 runs to 16 residues. Trimming stripped 4 bases from V and 0 bases from J, with 13 bases between. The CDR3 sequence: CASSSGTLSSYNEQFF. The CDR3 DNA is TGTGCCAGCAGCTCCGGGACTCTCAGCTCCTACAATGAGCAGTTCTTC. Using reference TRBV13 and TRBJ2-1 for the parts outside the CDR3, the full variable domain is AAGVIQSPRHLIKEKRETATLKCYPIPRHDTVYWYQQGPGQDPQFLISFYEKMQSDKGSIPDRFSAQQFSDYHSELNMSSLELGDSALYFCASSSGTLSSYNEQFFGPGTRLTVL.

The CDR3, as DNA: TGTGCCAGCAGGGGGACTAGCGGGACCTTGGGGAACATTCAGTACTTC. As protein: CASRGTSGTLGNIQYF. This chain joins TRBV2 and TRBJ2-4; 13 bases map to TRBD2. The CDR3 runs 16 residues. V lost 6 bases, J lost 7 bases, and 9 bases stayed unmatched. Germline lookup yields CDR1 SNHLY and CDR2 FYNNEI.